This T cell receptor beta chain was captured in a study of early T cells in non-severe SARS-CoV-2 infection. CDR3 length equals 14 residues. CDR1 is KGHSH, CDR2 LQKENI, per germline. Between the trimmed V and J ends, which lost 2 bases and 6 bases, there was a span of 12 bases. This clonotype has just a few counts. In TCRdb, the 5' RACE reads were re-called with MiXCR into one record per CDR3 protein. The sample has 65,000 to 85,000 distinct CDR3 sequences, about 9% seen once; the top ten hold roughly 16%. The TCR comes from an adult who was a healthcare worker with PCR-confirmed SARS-CoV-2 infection or an uninfected control (not recorded which). Sequences were derived from whole blood, sampled at baseline. The genes are TRBV18 and TRBJ2-3, with D unresolved. The CDR3 DNA reads TGTGCCAGCTCACCAGCTCTAGGCTATGATACGCAGTATTTT. It translates to CASSPALGYDTQYF.